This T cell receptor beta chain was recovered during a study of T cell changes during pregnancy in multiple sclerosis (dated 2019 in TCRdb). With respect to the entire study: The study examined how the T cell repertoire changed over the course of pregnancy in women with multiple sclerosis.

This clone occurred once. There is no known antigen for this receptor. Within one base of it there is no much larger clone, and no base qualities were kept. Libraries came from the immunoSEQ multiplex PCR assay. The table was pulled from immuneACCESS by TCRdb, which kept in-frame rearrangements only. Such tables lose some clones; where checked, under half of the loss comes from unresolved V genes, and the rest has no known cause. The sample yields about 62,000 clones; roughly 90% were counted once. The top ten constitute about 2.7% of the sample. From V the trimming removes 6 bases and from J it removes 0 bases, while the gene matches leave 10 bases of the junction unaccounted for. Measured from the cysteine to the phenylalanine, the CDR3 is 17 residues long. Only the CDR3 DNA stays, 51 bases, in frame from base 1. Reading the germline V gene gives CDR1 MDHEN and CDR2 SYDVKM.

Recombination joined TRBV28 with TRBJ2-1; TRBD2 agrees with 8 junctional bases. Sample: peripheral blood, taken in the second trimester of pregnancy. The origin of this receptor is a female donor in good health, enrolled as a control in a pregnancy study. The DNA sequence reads TGTGCCAGCAGCCAGACTAGCGCATCTAGCTCCTACAATGAGCAGTTCTTC. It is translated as CASSQTSASSSYNEQFF.